This TCR beta chain is from a study of blood T cell repertoires in COVID-19. V was clipped by 4 bases and J by 5 bases; unmatched bases: 3. Germline values: CDR1 MGHRA, CDR2 YSYEKL. The CDR3 length is 15 residues. Here immunoSEQ multiplex PCR was the method, and the copy in TCRdb shows in-frame clones only, minus some. The sample yields some 99,000 clones, around nine tenths seen once. This TCR was sampled from a man in his 70s with acute or convalescent COVID-19. The chain carries TRBV4-1 and TRBJ2-2; 11 nucleotides line up with TRBD2. The sample was peripheral blood. CDR3 coding DNA: TGCGCCAGCAGCCCGCTAGCGGGGGGTACCGGGGAGCTGTTTTTT. Translating it yields CASSPLAGGTGELFF.